The rows below give T cell receptor beta chains drawn from one sample of a study of response to subunit inactivated influenza vaccine. TCRdb fed the RT-PCR reads into MiXCR, producing one record per CDR3 protein. Counted here are roughly 780,000 distinct CDR3 sequences, around 20% occurring once; the ten biggest clones make up around 9.9%. The sample consisted of PBMCs from blood, taken 4 to 6 days after vaccination. The origin of the receptors is a man aged 50-60 years who received an inactivated influenza vaccine. The CDR3 runs from the conserved cysteine through the conserved F or W. The D gene is left open where the match is weak. Size is omitted from some rows. Given values are once, few, many or a class for expanded clones.

abundance	len	d_gene	j_gene	v_gene	CDR3nt	CDR3aa
few	15	NA	TRBJ2-5	TRBV7-2	TGTGCCAGCAGCTTAAGTTTTGGCCTCCAAGAGACCCAGTACTTC	CASSLSFGLQETQYF
NA	16	NA	TRBJ2-7	TRBV4-2	TGTGCCAGCAGCCAATTGTGGGACACCCAAACCTACGAGCAGTACTTC	CASSQLWDTQTYEQYF
NA	14	TRBD1	TRBJ2-7	TRBV29-1	TGCAGCGTTGCGTTGGGGGACAGCTCCTACGAGCAGTACTTC	CSVALGDSSYEQYF
few	16	NA	TRBJ2-2	TRBV7-7	TGTGCTAGCAGCTTAGCTTCGGGGGATAACACCGGGGAGCTGTTTTTT	CASSLASGDNTGELFF
NA	16	TRBD2	TRBJ2-1	TRBV7-3	TGTGCCAGCAGCTTAACCAGTCTAGCGGGAACCAATGAGCAGTTCTTC	CASSLTSLAGTNEQFF
few	16	TRBD2	TRBJ2-1	TRBV2	TGTGCCAGCAGTGACCCACTAGCGGGAGTCGTAAATGAGCAGTTCTTC	CASSDPLAGVVNEQFF
NA	17	NA	TRBJ2-7	TRBV7-9	TGTGCCAGCAGCGCGGATCGGTGGGGGGGGCTAGCCTACGAGCAGTACTTC	CASSADRWGGLAYEQYF
few	14	TRBD1	TRBJ2-7	TRBV27	TGTGCCAGCAGTTGGTGGGACAGACCCTACGAGCAGTACTTC	CASSWWDRPYEQYF
few	14	TRBD2	TRBJ2-1	TRBV7-2	TGTGCCAGCAGCTTGGCTAGCGGGTCTAATGAGCAGTTCTTC	CASSLASGSNEQFF
NA	16	NA	TRBJ2-5	TRBV5-5	TGTGCCAGCAGCTGGACACTAGGGAGTCACCTCGAGACCCAGTACTTC	CASSWTLGSHLETQYF
NA	14	NA	TRBJ2-7	TRBV27	TGTGCCAGCAGTTTATCGACAGGAACAGGAGAGCAGTACTTC	CASSLSTGTGEQYF
NA	14	TRBD1	TRBJ2-7	TRBV29-1	TGCAGCGTCCTAGGACAGGGGGCCCGCAACGAGCAGTACTTC	CSVLGQGARNEQYF
NA	12	NA	TRBJ2-3	TRBV20-1	TGCAGTGCAGGCAGGAACACAGATACGCAGTATTTT	CSAGRNTDTQYF
NA	16	TRBD2	TRBJ2-7	TRBV12-3/TRBV12-4	TGTGCCAGCAGTCCCGGACTAGCGGGAGGTTCCTACAAGCAGTACTTC	CASSPGLAGGSYKQYF
NA	13	NA	TRBJ2-4	TRBV6-2/TRBV6-3	TGTGCTACACGGACTATAGGGGTAAACATTCAGTACTTC	CATRTIGVNIQYF
few	14	NA	TRBJ1-4	TRBV7-2	TGTGCCAGCAGCTCGCAGGGCCTAGGTGAAAAACTGTTTTTT	CASSSQGLGEKLFF
NA	15	NA	TRBJ2-7	TRBV24-1	TGTGCCACCAGTGATGGACTGCAGCCCCCCTACGAGCAGTACTTC	CATSDGLQPPYEQYF
many	15	NA	TRBJ1-3	TRBV9	TGTGCCAGCAGCGTAGAGGGAGCGACTGGAAACACCATATATTTT	CASSVEGATGNTIYF
NA	14	NA	TRBJ2-7	TRBV6-2/TRBV6-3	TGTGCCAGCAGTCCCGGGACACCCCCCTACGAGCAGTACTTC	CASSPGTPPYEQYF
NA	17	TRBD2	TRBJ2-5	TRBV7-8	TGTGCCAGCAGCTTAGTGGTTGCGGGAGAGGTTGTGGAGACCCAGTACTTC	CASSLVVAGEVVETQYF
NA	14	TRBD2	TRBJ2-5	TRBV20-1	TGCAGTGCCAGAAGCGGGAGGGGGTCAGAGACCCAGTACTTC	CSARSGRGSETQYF
NA	16	TRBD2	TRBJ2-3	TRBV12-3/TRBV12-4	TGTGCCAGCAGTTTCATGGCTAGCGGGAGATCTGATACGCAGTATTTT	CASSFMASGRSDTQYF
NA	15	NA	TRBJ2-3	TRBV4-3	TGCGCCAGCAGCCAAGGTCAGGGTCGGACAGATACGCAGTATTTT	CASSQGQGRTDTQYF
NA	14	TRBD2	TRBJ2-4	TRBV7-2	TGTGCCAGCAGTATCGGGGGGGCCAAAAACATTCAGTACTTC	CASSIGGAKNIQYF
many	11	NA	TRBJ2-7	TRBV25-1	TGTGCCAGCAGTGAATACGGGGAGCAGTACTTC	CASSEYGEQYF